The rows below give T cell receptor beta chains drawn from one sample of a study of technical replicates of blood from several donors. Sequenced by immunoSEQ multiplex PCR; TCRdb stores in-frame clones only, minus some. The sample consists of tens of thousands of clones, around 94% of them appearing once. The source material was T cells isolated from PBMCs. The receptors were gathered from a human donor in good health. CDR3s include the opening cysteine and the closing phenylalanine or tryptophan. D genes are given only for firm matches. A clone size is listed for some rows: how often the clone was seen (once, few, many), or a class if it is expanded.

17 TRBJ2-7 - TRBV4-1 - TGCGCCAGCAGCCCCACAGGGGGGGTGGGACCTATCGGAGAGCAGTACTTC CASSPTGGVGPIGEQYF
17 TRBJ2-7 - TRBV5-1 - TGCGCCAGCAGCTTGGCGGGTCTTAGGGGGTTATCCTACGAGCAGTACTTC CASSLAGLRGLSYEQYF
13 TRBJ2-2 - TRBV5-1 - TGCGCCAGCAGCCCCCAGGGGTCCGGGGAGCTGTTTTTT CASSPQGSGELFF
15 TRBJ1-2 TRBD1 TRBV5-1 once TGCGCCAGCAGCCCGCGGACAGGGGCTAACTATGGCTACACCTTC CASSPRTGANYGYTF
14 TRBJ2-3 TRBD1 TRBV7-9 - TGTGCCAGCAGCTTAGAGGACAGGGACGTTACGCAGTATTTT CASSLEDRDVTQYF
15 TRBJ2-7 TRBD2 TRBV5-6 - TGTGCCAGCAGCGCGGTTAGCGGGCTTTCCTACGAGCAGTACTTC CASSAVSGLSYEQYF
17 TRBJ1-3 TRBD1 TRBV11-2 - TGTGCCAGCAGCTTCAGATACGACAGGGGGCCTGGAAACACCATATATTTT CASSFRYDRGPGNTIYF
12 TRBJ1-5 - TRBV5-6 - TGTGCCAGCAGCTTGGCCCAGCAGCCCCAGCATTTT CASSLAQQPQHF
14 TRBJ2-5 TRBD1 TRBV28 - TGTGCCAGCAGTCCCCCGGGACAGGGGGAGACCCAGTACTTC CASSPPGQGETQYF
16 TRBJ2-7 - TRBV14 - TGTGCCAGCAGCCAAGGTAGAGGTAAGCCGTCTTACGAGCAGTACTTC CASSQGRGKPSYEQYF
17 TRBJ2-3 TRBD2 TRBV5-4 - TGTGCCAGCAGCTTAGGGGGACTAGCGGGAGGCACAGATACGCAGTATTTT CASSLGGLAGGTDTQYF
13 TRBJ2-1 - TRBV9 - TGTGCCAGCAGTATCGGGACTTCCAATGAGCAGTTCTTC CASSIGTSNEQFF
18 TRBJ1-2 - TRBV5-1 - TGCGCCAGCAGCTTGGCGAGGGACTTTGCCCCCTCCGCCTATGGCTACACCTTC CASSLARDFAPSAYGYTF
13 TRBJ1-6 - TRBV12-5 once TGTGCTAGTTCAGAATACTATAATTCACCCCTCCACTTT CASSEYYNSPLHF
14 TRBJ2-1 TRBD1 TRBV18 - TGTGCCAGCTCACCCGGGACAGGGGGGGTTGAGCAGTTCTTC CASSPGTGGVEQFF
13 TRBJ1-1 - TRBV7-3 few TGTGCCAGCAGCTTTTCAGGGGACACTGAAGCTTTCTTT CASSFSGDTEAFF
12 TRBJ1-4 - TRBV6-1 - TGTGCCAGCGGTGCGGCTAATGAAAAACTGTTTTTT CASGAANEKLFF
12 TRBJ2-3 - TRBV4-2 - TGTGCCAGCAGCCAAGACCTTGATACGCAGTATTTT CASSQDLDTQYF
14 TRBJ2-1 TRBD1 TRBV5-4 - TGTGCCAGCAGTGGGGACAGGGGCGACAATGAGCAGTTCTTC CASSGDRGDNEQFF
13 TRBJ2-2 - TRBV5-1 - TGCGCCAGCAGCGGCGGGGCCCCCGGGGAGCTGTTTTTT CASSGGAPGELFF
13 TRBJ2-1 - TRBV6-6 - TGTGCCAGCAGTCGGGGCTCCTACAATGAGCAGTTCTTC CASSRGSYNEQFF
13 TRBJ1-4 TRBD1 TRBV30 - TGTGCCTGGAGTCTCGGGACAGGTGAAAAACTGTTTTTT CAWSLGTGEKLFF
13 TRBJ2-7 TRBD1 TRBV4-1 - TGCGCCAGCAGCCAAAGGACAGGGAACGAGCAGTACTTC CASSQRTGNEQYF
15 TRBJ2-7 TRBD2 TRBV6-5 - TGTGCCAGCAGTTATGGCGGGAGCCACTCCTACGAGCAGTACTTC CASSYGGSHSYEQYF
19 TRBJ2-6 - TRBV7-6 - TGTGCCAGCAGCTTTCTCCCGTCGGGACATCGCTCTGGGGCCAACGTCCTGACTTTC CASSFLPSGHRSGANVLTF
19 TRBJ2-1 TRBD2 TRBV4-2 once TGTGCCAGCAGCCAAGACGAAATAGCGGGAGGGCGAGGTCGGGATGAGCAGTTCTTC CASSQDEIAGGRGRDEQFF
17 TRBJ1-5 - TRBV7-7 - TGTGCTAGCAGCTTAGTAGTATATCCCCCTTTAAATCAGCCCCAGCATTTT CASSLVVYPPLNQPQHF
15 TRBJ2-1 - TRBV9 once TGTGCCAGCAGTGACCGGGACATTAATTACAATGAGCAGTTCTTC CASSDRDINYNEQFF
14 TRBJ1-4 - TRBV5-1 - TGCGCCAGCAGCTTAGGGGGACCCCTTGAAAAACTGTTTTTT CASSLGGPLEKLFF
15 TRBJ2-7 - TRBV5-1 - TGCGCCAGCAGCTTGGGTTTGGGGGCTATCTACGAGCAGTACTTC CASSLGLGAIYEQYF
15 TRBJ2-1 TRBD2 TRBV6-6 - TGTGCCAACGAGGGGTCTAGCGGGACCTTCAATGAGCAGTTCTTC CANEGSSGTFNEQFF
15 TRBJ2-3 TRBD2 TRBV18 - TGTGCCAGCTCTAAGACTAGCAGTAGCACAGATACGCAGTATTTT CASSKTSSSTDTQYF
15 TRBJ2-3 TRBD1 TRBV5-1 - TGCGCCAGCAGCGTAGGGACAGGTAGCACAGATACGCAGTATTTT CASSVGTGSTDTQYF
15 TRBJ2-7 - TRBV2 - TGTGCCAGCAGTGAGAGGGCTGGAGGGAGCTACGAGCAGTACTTC CASSERAGGSYEQYF
14 TRBJ1-1 - TRBV11-2 once TGTGCCAGCAGCTTGCAGGGTTTGAACACTGAAGCTTTCTTT CASSLQGLNTEAFF
13 TRBJ2-1 - TRBV6-1 - TGTGCCAGCAGTGAGGGACACCTCAATGAGCAGTTCTTC CASSEGHLNEQFF
14 TRBJ1-4 TRBD1 TRBV7-9 few TGTGCCAGCAGCTCGGGACAGGGTTCTGAAAAACTGTTTTTT CASSSGQGSEKLFF
14 TRBJ2-2 - TRBV28 - TGTGCCAGCAGTTTCAAGGGGCCGACCGGGGAGCTGTTTTTT CASSFKGPTGELFF
15 TRBJ1-3 TRBD1 TRBV10-2 - TGCGCCAGCAGTGACACGGGAGACAGGGCGGACACCATATATTTT CASSDTGDRADTIYF
13 TRBJ1-4 - TRBV7-9 - TGTGCCAGCACCCTTGAGGGGGGGGAAAAACTGTTTTTT CASTLEGGEKLFF
15 TRBJ2-7 - TRBV4-1 - TGCGCCAGCAGCCAAGCGGGTCCGATGACCTACGAGCAGTACTTC CASSQAGPMTYEQYF
11 TRBJ1-2 - TRBV20-1 - TGCAGTGCTATTCGGGGATATGGCTACACCTTC CSAIRGYGYTF
16 TRBJ2-1 TRBD2 TRBV29-1 - TGCAGCGCAATCCACCTAGCGGGAGGATTCTACAATGAGCAGTTCTTC CSAIHLAGGFYNEQFF
14 TRBJ1-5 TRBD1 TRBV28 - TGTGCCAGCAGTTATACAGGGGGGGGTCAGCCCCAGCATTTT CASSYTGGGQPQHF
15 TRBJ2-1 TRBD2 TRBV5-1 - TGCGCCAGCAGCCTGGGACTAGCGGGAGGCTATGAGCAGTTCTTC CASSLGLAGGYEQFF
14 TRBJ2-7 - TRBV15 - TGTGCCACCAGCAGAGCGGGAGAATCCTACGAGCAGTACTTC CATSRAGESYEQYF
15 TRBJ1-2 - TRBV11-2 - TGTGCCAGCAGCTTCCAGGGCTCGGTTGACTATGGCTACACCTTC CASSFQGSVDYGYTF
17 TRBJ2-1 TRBD2 TRBV19 - TGTGCCAGTAGTATAGTTCCTAGCGGGGGGTCGTACAATGAGCAGTTCTTC CASSIVPSGGSYNEQFF
14 TRBJ1-2 - TRBV4-1 - TGCGCCAGCAGCCAACCGGACAGTTTCTATGGCTACACCTTC CASSQPDSFYGYTF
14 TRBJ2-1 TRBD1 TRBV28 - TGTGCCAGCAGAGCGTCGGACAGGGGCAATGAGCAGTTCTTC CASRASDRGNEQFF
14 TRBJ2-5 - TRBV7-9 - TGTGCCAGCAGCTCCCCCGGGAGCGGCGAGACCCAGTACTTC CASSSPGSGETQYF
16 TRBJ2-1 TRBD2 TRBV7-2 once TGTGCCAGCAGCCCCGGGGGGGGGTTGGGGGTCAATGAGCAGTTCTTC CASSPGGGLGVNEQFF
15 TRBJ2-7 - TRBV10-3 - TGTGCCATCAGTGAGTCAAGAAAGATTTCAGGGGAGCAGTACTTC CAISESRKISGEQYF
15 TRBJ1-4 - TRBV2 - TGTGCCAGCAGTGTTTTTGGGGCTAATAATGAAAAACTGTTTTTT CASSVFGANNEKLFF
14 TRBJ1-1 - TRBV7-9 - TGTGCCAGCAGCTTAGGCGCGGTGAACACTGAAGCTTTCTTT CASSLGAVNTEAFF
13 TRBJ1-4 TRBD1 TRBV5-4 - TGTGCCGGCTCAGGGGGGCTCGATGAAAAACTGTTTTTT CAGSGGLDEKLFF
13 TRBJ2-7 - TRBV14 - TGTGCCAGCAGCCATCCCGGGGTTGAGGAGCAGTACTTC CASSHPGVEEQYF